What follows are 29 T cell receptor beta chains derived from one specimen sequenced in a study of cytomegalovirus exposure and HLA in healthy donors. The PCR ran on 60 Vbeta and 13 Jbeta primers. Sequencing was performed with immunoSEQ multiplex PCR; in TCRdb, only in-frame clones are kept and a portion is missing. This table holds about 100,000 clones, approximately 80% found once. Sequencing input: PBMCs. These receptors were taken from a male donor in good health and CMV-seronegative.

This rearrangement joins TRBV15 to TRBJ1-1; tentatively, D is TRBD1 (5 bases). Germline V gene sequence: CDR1 LNHNV, CDR2 YYDKDF (reference sequence). The ends were cut back, 1 base at V and 13 bases at J, with 19 bases in the middle. The CDR3 length is 14 residues. The chain's CDR3 is CATSRGGYGSFGFF. Written as DNA, the CDR3 is TGTGCCACCAGCAGAGGGGGGTACGGGAGCTTTGGTTTCTTT.

A single count supports this clone. The chain has TRBV2 and TRBJ2-3; 12 nucleotides match TRBD2. The germline CDR1 and CDR2 sequences are SNHLY and FYNNEI. The CDR3 loop spans 15 amino acids. Unmatched junction bases numbered 3, after V lost 3 bases and J lost 5 bases. CDR3 amino acids: CASSDLAGGRDTQYF. The CDR3 coding sequence is TGTGCCAGCAGTGATCTAGCGGGAGGGCGAGATACGCAGTATTTT.

The chain joins TRBV5-4 to TRBJ2-2; 10 nucleotides align to TRBD2. Per germline, CDR1 SGHNT and CDR2 YYREEE (reference sequence). This CDR3 is 16 amino acids long. Trimming at V came to 3 bases and at J to 7 bases, leaving 9 bases not matched to a gene. The CDR3 sequence: CASSWTSGAKGGELFF. Written as DNA, the CDR3 is TGTGCCAGCAGCTGGACTAGCGGAGCCAAGGGCGGGGAGCTGTTTTTT.

This chain uses TRBV7-9 with TRBJ2-7; TRBD2 matches at 9 bases. The trim removed 5 bases at V and 7 bases at J, leaving 15 bases unmatched. CDR1 is SEHNR and CDR2 is FQNEAQ in the germline V gene (reference sequence). The CDR3 is 16 amino acids. The CDR3 region has the DNA TGTGCCAGCAGCACGCCGACTAGCGGACTACCAGGGGAGCAGTACTTC. This codes for CASSTPTSGLPGEQYF.

The rearrangement joins TRBV7-9 to TRBJ2-1, with D unclear. Germline lookup yields CDR1 SEHNR and CDR2 FQNEAQ (reference sequence). The CDR3 runs 16 residues. V lost 5 bases and J lost 5, with 19 bases in between. The CDR3 sequence: CASSLSTTSGNNEQFF. As DNA, the CDR3 is TGTGCCAGCAGCCTTTCAACCACCTCCGGTAACAATGAGCAGTTCTTC.

This rearrangement joins TRBV2 to TRBJ2-1; 14 positions match TRBD2. In germline, CDR1 is SNHLY, CDR2 FYNNEI. The length of the CDR3 is 15 residues. V gave up 7 bases and J gave up 7 bases; unmatched junction bases: 6. CDR3 residues: CASIFGTSGRNEQFF. CDR3 coding DNA: TGTGCCAGCATTTTCGGGACTAGCGGGAGAAATGAGCAGTTCTTC. The whole variable domain, filled in from reference TRBV2 and TRBJ2-1, reads EPEVTQTPSHQVTQMGQEVILRCVPISNHLYFYWYRQILGQKVEFLVSFYNNEISEKSEIFDDQFSVERPDGSNFTLKIRSTKLEDSAMYFCASIFGTSGRNEQFFGPGTRLTVL.

This chain connects TRBV5-1 to TRBJ1-4; a weak D match, TRBD1 (5 bases). Germline V gene lookup returns CDR1 SGHRS and CDR2 YFSETQ. This CDR3 has 14 amino acids. V was trimmed by 4 bases and J by 5 bases, leaving 12 bases between them. CDR3 coding DNA: TGCGCCAGCAGCCGGGGGGGAGGAAATGAAAAACTGTTTTTT. Translating it yields CASSRGGGNEKLFF.

The rearrangement links TRBV10-3 to TRBJ1-1; D remains ambiguous. CDR1 is ENHRY and CDR2 is SYGVKD in the germline V gene. The CDR3 totals 12 residues. Trimming took off 6 bases at V and 2 bases at J, with 7 bases between the two ends. The CDR3: CAISLRNTEAFF. DNA of the CDR3: TGTGCCATCAGCCTTCGTAACACTGAAGCTTTCTTT.

The V call is TRBV7-9, the J call TRBJ1-1; D remains ambiguous. This CDR3 is built from 16 residues. CDR1 and CDR2 from the germline V gene are SEHNR and FQNEAQ (reference sequence). Trimming removed 5 bases from V and 3 bases from J, with 19 bases in between. CDR3 residues: CASSPPGTKKYTEAFF. DNA for the CDR3: TGTGCCAGCAGCCCCCCGGGAACTAAAAAATACACTGAAGCTTTCTTT.

This clone was recorded only once. V gene TRBV30 combines with J gene TRBJ2-1, with a tentative D call TRBD1 (6 bases). Germline V gene data show CDR1 as GTSNPN and CDR2 as SVGIG (reference sequence). V gave up 5 bases and J gave up 6 bases, with 8 bases separating them. This CDR3 comprises 11 residues. The CDR3: CAWEDSNEQFF. The DNA of the CDR3 is TGTGCCTGGGAGGACAGCAATGAGCAGTTCTTC.

V gene TRBV6-5 combines with J gene TRBJ1-2; 8 nucleotides align to TRBD1. CDR1 is MNHEY and CDR2 is SVGAGI in the germline V gene. V shed 6 bases, J shed 2 bases, and the junction held 5 bases outside the gene matches. CDR3 size: 14 residues. The CDR3 DNA reads TGTGCCAGCAGCCGCAGACAGGGGAACTATGGCTACACCTTC. Its translation: CASSRRQGNYGYTF.

For the CDR3, the DNA is TGTGCCAGCGGCCGAGCGACAGAGGTAAATGAGCAGTTCTTC. Its protein is CASGRATEVNEQFF. The chain combines TRBV27 with TRBJ2-1, with TRBD1 as a possible D gene (5 bases). The V gene lost 8 bases and the J gene lost 7 bases, with 18 bases spanning the gap. The CDR3 is 14 amino acids. Looked up from germline, CDR1 is MNHEY and CDR2 is SMNVEV (reference sequence).

CDR3 sequence (DNA): TGTGCCAGCAGTGGTTCGGGAGCGGGACTCTCCTACAATGAGCAGTTCTTC. It specifies CASSGSGAGLSYNEQFF. The J gene is TRBJ2-1, the V gene TRBV6-1; 7 bases are shared with TRBD2. J gave up 0 bases and V 4 bases, and 9 bases lay outside the gene matches. Per germline, CDR1 MNHNS and CDR2 SASEGT. The CDR3 is 17 amino acids.

The chain links TRBV27 to TRBJ2-7; D gene ambiguous. The CDR3 contains 15 residues. Germline assignment: CDR1 MNHEY and CDR2 SMNVEV (reference sequence). Trimming removed 2 bases at V and 4 bases at J, with 15 bases between. CDR3 sequence: CASSLRWASVYEQYF. The CDR3 DNA reads as TGTGCCAGCAGTTTAAGGTGGGCGTCGGTTTACGAGCAGTACTTC.

The V and J genes are TRBV11-2 and TRBJ1-2; tentatively, D is TRBD1 (6 bases). The CDR3 covers 13 residues. Deletions cut 4 bases from V and 3 bases from J, with 9 bases between. The V gene's germline CDR1 is SGHAT and CDR2 FQNNGV. The CDR3 bases are TGTGCCAGCAGCTCACAGGGTTACTATGGCTACACCTTC. Translated: CASSSQGYYGYTF.

In DNA, the CDR3 is TGCGCCAGCAGCTTAGGGACTCAGGCCAAAAACATTCAGTACTTC. Amino acids: CASSLGTQAKNIQYF. The rearrangement uses TRBV5-1 and TRBJ2-4, with TRBD2 as a possible D gene (6 bases). The CDR3 runs to 15 residues. Trimming stripped 2 bases from V and 1 base from J, with 10 bases between. CDR1 and CDR2 (germline): SGHRS, YFSETQ.

The rearrangement uses TRBV7-9 and TRBJ2-7, with unresolved D. CDR1 and CDR2 (germline): SEHNR, FQNEAQ (reference sequence). The CDR3 extends over 15 amino acids. Trimming stripped 2 bases from V and 3 bases from J, with 14 bases between. The CDR3 reads CASSLPHSTYYEQYF. The CDR3, as DNA: TGTGCCAGCAGCTTACCCCACTCGACATACTACGAGCAGTACTTC.

This clone came up once. This chain links TRBV7-9 with TRBJ2-7, with 10 bases identical to TRBD2. The CDR3 is 14 residues long. The junction had 3 bases not matched to a gene; V was cut back by 3 bases and J by 4 bases. The V gene's germline CDR1 is SEHNR and CDR2 FQNEAQ (reference sequence). The CDR3 protein is CASSLSSGSYEQYF. CDR3 coding DNA: TGTGCCAGCAGCTTGTCTAGCGGGAGTTACGAGCAGTACTTC. The full variable domain, in which reference TRBV7-9 and TRBJ2-7 provide the parts outside the CDR3, is DTGVSQNPRHKITKRGQNVTFRCDPISEHNRLYWYRQTLGQGPEFLTYFQNEAQLEKSRLLSDRFSAERPKGSFSTLEIQRTEQGDSAMYLCASSLSSGSYEQYFGPGTRLTVT.

As concerns this clone: Other DNA sequences in the same sample also yield this CDR3. The rearrangement links TRBV7-8 to TRBJ1-1; TRBD1 matches 8 bases. The CDR3 has 15 residues. The germline V gene encodes CDR1 SGHVS and CDR2 FQNEAQ. V lost 1 base, J lost 4 bases, and 5 bases stayed unmatched. In DNA form, the CDR3 reads TGTGCCAGCAGCTTAGTGGCACAGGGGGTCACTGAAGCTTTCTTT. Protein sequence: CASSLVAQGVTEAFF.

The DNA for the CDR3 is TGTGCCAGCAGCGCGGACTGCTACAATGAGCAGTTCTTC. Residues: CASSADCYNEQFF. The V call is TRBV12-1, the J call TRBJ2-1; the DNA was not used to check the table's D call, TRBD2. TRBV12-1 is a pseudogene. CDR3 length: 13 residues.

The chain combines TRBV2 with TRBJ2-7, with 8 bases fitting TRBD2. V shed 4 bases and J 6 bases; nucleotides not matched to a gene: 8. This CDR3 is built from 14 residues. Looked up from germline, CDR1 is SNHLY and CDR2 is FYNNEI. CDR3 nucleotide sequence: TGTGCCAGCAGTGGTGACCAGCGGGAGTGCGAGCAGTACTTC. This encodes CASSGDQRECEQYF.

The V call is TRBV27, the J call TRBJ1-2; D uncertain. CDR1 is MNHEY, CDR2 SMNVEV, per germline (reference sequence). This CDR3 contains 16 residues. With 3 bases removed from V and 3 bases from J, the gap between germline ends came to 17 bases. CDR3 residues: CASSFRGSSFDYGYTF. Written as DNA, the CDR3 is TGTGCCAGCAGTTTTAGAGGCAGTTCATTTGACTATGGCTACACCTTC.

The chain links TRBV5-4 to TRBJ2-2; 9 nucleotides line up with TRBD2. The germline CDR1 and CDR2 sequences are SGHNT and YYREEE (reference sequence). The V segment lost 2 bases and the J segment 1 base; nucleotides outside the gene matches: 9. CDR3 length: 18 amino acids. CDR3: CASSFPSSGILNTGELFF. In nucleotides, the CDR3 is TGTGCCAGCAGCTTTCCTTCTAGCGGGATATTGAACACCGGGGAGCTGTTTTTT.

The chain links TRBV29-1 to TRBJ2-1; 10 positions agree with TRBD2. Germline loops: CDR1 SQVTM, CDR2 ANQGSEA. The ends lost 4 bases at V and 3 bases at J; junction bases unmatched: 3. This CDR3 region has 14 residues. CDR3 protein: CSVVAGGVYNEQFF. The CDR3 DNA sequence: TGCAGCGTTGTAGCGGGAGGTGTCTACAATGAGCAGTTCTTC.

This chain uses TRBV5-1 with TRBJ1-1; 7 bases are shared with TRBD1. J gave up 1 base and V 5 bases, and 8 bases lay outside the gene matches. Per germline, CDR1 SGHRS and CDR2 YFSETQ. This CDR3 is built from 15 residues. The CDR3 is CASRDRTGGNTEAFF. The CDR3 bases are TGCGCCAGCAGGGATCGGACAGGAGGGAACACTGAAGCTTTCTTT.

The chain is built from TRBV7-8 and TRBJ2-7; 9 bases are a match to TRBD2. The J segment lost 3 bases and the V segment lost 8 bases, leaving 2 bases of the junction unmatched. Germline CDR1 reads SGHVS; CDR2 reads FQNEAQ. The CDR3 consists of 12 residues. CDR3 nucleotide sequence: TGTGCCAGCGCTAGCGGGAACTACGAGCAGTACTTC. Translation: CASASGNYEQYF. The whole variable domain, remainder taken from reference TRBV7-8 and TRBJ2-7, is GAGVSQSPRYKVAKRGQDVALRCDPISGHVSLFWYQQALGQGPEFLTYFQNEAQLDKSGLPSDRFFAERPEGSVSTLKIQRTQQEDSAVYLCASASGNYEQYFGPGTRLTVT.

CDR3 protein: CASSLELAGYNEQFF. In DNA, the CDR3 is TGTGCCAGCAGCTTAGAACTAGCGGGATACAATGAGCAGTTCTTC. The J gene is TRBJ2-1, the V gene TRBV5-6; TRBD2 matches 10 bases. The germline CDR1 and CDR2 sequences are SGHDT and YYEEEE. Germline trimming cut 2 bases from V and 4 bases from J; bases unmatched to any gene: 3. The CDR3 runs 15 residues.

Written as DNA, the CDR3 is TGTGCCAGCAGTTACTCCGGGGAGCTGTTTTTT. This sequence encodes CASSYSGELFF. The chain links TRBV27 to TRBJ2-2, with D unresolved. V lost 4 bases and J 6 bases, leaving 3 bases between the germline ends. The CDR3 totals 11 residues. Germline V gene data show CDR1 as MNHEY and CDR2 as SMNVEV (reference sequence).

CDR3 loop: CASSLGQMNTEAFF. The CDR3 nucleotides read TGCGCCAGCAGCTTGGGACAGATGAACACTGAAGCTTTCTTT. This chain joins TRBV5-1 and TRBJ1-1; D might be TRBD1 (5 bases). Germline-derived CDR1 and CDR2 are SGHRS and YFSETQ. This CDR3 is 14 amino acids long. V lost 0 bases and J 0 bases, leaving 6 bases between the germline ends.